This entry features one T cell receptor beta chain sequence. These data originate in a study of blood T cell repertoires in COVID-19. Only in-frame clones appear in the TCRdb table, and some are missing; sequencing was by immunoSEQ multiplex PCR. The sample shows approximately 250,000 clones, around nine tenths of them seen only once. The source material was peripheral blood. The sequence was obtained from a woman aged 70 to 79 with COVID-19, enrolled during active disease.

The CDR3 DNA reads TGTGCCAGCAGCGCTGCAGGGGGCGGCGGCACTGAAGCTTTCTTT. It codes for CASSAAGGGGTEAFF. The genes are TRBV9 and TRBJ1-1, with 8 bases fitting TRBD1. Germline lookup yields CDR1 SGDLS and CDR2 YYNGEE. The CDR3 is 15 amino acids. Trimming removed 3 bases from V and 4 bases from J; junction bases left unmatched: 8.